This T cell receptor beta chain was documented in a study of early T cells in non-severe SARS-CoV-2 infection. The library protocol tagged individual cDNA molecules with unique molecular identifiers. One entry per CDR3 protein results from TCRdb running MiXCR on the 5' RACE reads. The sample yields some 70,000 distinct CDR3 sequences, 8.5% to 10% seen once. As regards this clonotype: Its target is unknown.

Whole-study findings and limits: The study's VDJdb matching favored anti-spike CD8 responses and missed private and CD4 specificities.

The sequenced sample consisted of whole blood. This clonotype originated in an adult who was a healthcare worker with PCR-confirmed SARS-CoV-2 infection or an uninfected control (not recorded which).

CDR3 in amino acids: CASSSSTGDTRQYF. DNA for the CDR3: TGCGCCAGCAGCTCATCGACAGGGGATACGAGGCAGTACTTC. The chain recombines TRBV5-1 with TRBJ2-7; 8 bases are a match to TRBD1. V dropped 3 bases and J dropped 9; count of bases not matched to a gene: 11. This CDR3 is built from 14 residues. Germline CDR1 SGHRS, CDR2 YFSETQ.